This T cell receptor (beta chain) comes out of a study of shared clonotypes between healthy human individuals. General study points: Naive CD4 clonotypes were shared across a handful of donors at roughly 5.5%. Unshared clonotypes carried lower generation probabilities than those common to all four donors.

This CDR3 has 14 amino acids. Trimming stripped 3 bases from V and 3 bases from J, with 12 bases between. Germline V CDR1 and CDR2: MGHDK, SYGVNS. Only in-frame clones appear in the TCRdb table, and some are missing; sequencing was by immunoSEQ multiplex PCR. Among around 1.5 million clones listed, 98% were seen once. Comment on this clone: The antigen is undetermined.

Splitting of CD4+ cells produced CD45RA+ naive and CD45RA-negative memory subsets. Source material: naive CD4+ T cells sorted from blood. This sample's subset: CD45RA+ positively selected. The chain recombines TRBV25-1 with TRBJ2-7; a weak D match, TRBD1 (6 bases). The sequence derives from a man aged 30 to 45 in good health. The CDR3 bases are TGTGCCAGCAGTGATGGGACACGAGACTACGAGCAGTACTTC. Its translation: CASSDGTRDYEQYF.